This T cell receptor beta chain was documented in a study of T cells after yellow fever vaccination. Study-wide findings and caveats: A secondary response was less intense yet reached its peak sooner, at day 5 versus 15.

J lost 8 bases, V lost 4 bases, and 11 bases had no gene match. In germline, CDR1 is MNHEY, CDR2 SVGAGI. This CDR3 region has 16 residues. TCRdb itself ran the 5' RACE reads through MiXCR, one entry per CDR3 protein. The sample records under 600,000 distinct CDR3 sequences, 21% being singletons. This clonotype was counted between two and nine times. Its antigen is unknown. The chain uses TRBV6-5 and TRBJ1-6; 7 bases are a match to TRBD1. The clonotype comes from a man aged 18 to 30 who received the YFV17D yellow fever vaccine. The input for sequencing was PBMCs, taken approximately 20 days after the first yellow fever vaccination. This chain's CDR3 is CASSSGKTGWYSPLHF. CDR3 sequence (DNA): TGTGCCAGCAGTTCCGGGAAGACAGGGTGGTATTCACCCCTCCACTTT.